This TCR beta chain was identified in a study of cytomegalovirus exposure and HLA in healthy donors. The CDR3 extends over 19 amino acids. V shed 1 base, J shed 3 bases, and the junction held 10 bases outside the gene matches. Germline CDR1 reads LGHNA; CDR2 reads YNFKEQ. The sample holds a few counts of this clone. When sampled, the donors appeared nominally healthy, though they likely had unrecorded immune exposures. PCR primers comprised 60 Vbeta and 13 Jbeta primers. Using immunoSEQ multiplex PCR, the repertoire was profiled, and TCRdb retains in-frame clones only, with some absent. Counted here are about 82,000 clones, roughly 9.1% occurring once; the ten biggest clones make up almost 25%.

Material: PBMCs. The rearrangement joins TRBV4-2 to TRBJ2-1; 12 bases line up with TRBD2. The TCR originated in a man between 60 and 75 years old in good health and CMV-seropositive. CDR3 nucleotides: TGTGCCAGCAGCCAAGGGGCTAGCGGGGGGGCCCCTGTCTACAATGAGCAGTTCTTC. Residues: CASSQGASGGAPVYNEQFF.